The 5 T cell receptor beta chains presented below share a single source sample, sequenced in a study of blood T cell repertoires in COVID-19 (dated by TCRdb to the early 2020s). Libraries were made using the immunoSEQ multiplex PCR assay. As stored in TCRdb, this immuneACCESS dataset retains in-frame rearrangements with V and J assigned. A fraction of the clones does not appear; measured against another copy, unresolved V genes explain less than half of the discrepancy, and the remainder lacks a known reason. The sample contains more than 200,000 clones, 86% of them found a single time. The biggest ten clones account for roughly 4.5% of the sample. Sequencing was carried out using peripheral blood. The source is a man between 50 and 59 years old with acute or convalescent COVID-19.

The chain has TRBV4-1 and TRBJ2-7; D is unclear. Germline V CDR1 and CDR2: MGHRA, YSYEKL. V dropped 0 bases and J dropped 3 bases, with 6 bases sitting between them. The CDR3 consists of 13 residues. The CDR3 sequence is CASSQEFSYEQYF. CDR3 sequence (DNA): TGCGCCAGCAGCCAAGAATTCAGCTACGAGCAGTACTTC.

The rearrangement joins TRBV28 to TRBJ1-1, with a possible D match to TRBD1 (5 bases). Trimming removed 7 bases at V and 0 bases at J, with 12 bases between. CDR1 and CDR2 (germline): MDHEN, SYDVKM. The length of the CDR3 is 14 residues. CDR3 region: CASTSGGLNTEAFF. The CDR3 bases are TGTGCCAGCACCTCGGGGGGATTGAACACTGAAGCTTTCTTT.

CDR3: CASSRLAGYTDTQYF. CDR3 nucleotides: TGTGCCAGCAGTCGACTAGCGGGGTACACAGATACGCAGTATTTT. The chain links TRBV6-4 to TRBJ2-3; 11 nucleotides match TRBD2. The germline CDR1 and CDR2 sequences are MRHNA and SNTAGT. The CDR3 totals 15 residues. J gave up 2 bases and V 5 bases, and 3 bases lay outside the gene matches.

This clone has just one count. The rearrangement joins TRBV6-5 to TRBJ2-5; perhaps TRBD2 as D (7 bases). The CDR3 length is 14 residues. Germline V gene sequence: CDR1 MNHEY, CDR2 SVGAGI. The V end was cut by 8 bases, the J end by 5 bases, with 18 bases between. The CDR3 region has the DNA TGTGCCAGCTCTAGGACGGGGGGCAGGGAGACCCAGTACTTC. Amino acids: CASSRTGGRETQYF.

This clone showed up just once. The chain couples TRBV6-2 or TRBV6-3 to TRBJ2-6, with D perhaps TRBD2 (6 bases). V was clipped by 6 bases and J by 2 bases, with 11 bases between them. Germline V lookup: CDR1 MNHEY, CDR2 SVGEGT. The length of the CDR3 is 15 residues. CDR3 loop: CASSQGGAGANVLTF. The CDR3 DNA is TGTGCCAGCAGCCAAGGCGGGGCTGGGGCCAACGTCCTGACTTTC.